These T cell receptor beta chains were read from a single sample in a study of graft-versus-host responses after intestinal transplantation. Their antigens are not known. Data came from immunoSEQ multiplex PCR; TCRdb stores just in-frame clones and leaves some out. Of tens of thousands of clones listed, roughly 88% are singletons. Material: unstimulated CD8+ T cells sorted from spleen or lymph node cells, obtained before intestinal transplant. The receptors stem from a human donor who received an intestinal transplant. Each CDR3 is given with its conserved first and last residue. Each record gives: J gene, clone size, V gene, D gene, CDR3 protein, CDR3 DNA. The D gene is left open where the match is weak. The size field is filled for only some rows; it gives once, few, many or a size class.

TRBJ2-5 | - | TRBV4-1 | - | CASSQVRTGETQYF | TGCGCCAGCAGCCAAGTTAGAACCGGGGAGACCCAGTACTTC
TRBJ1-2 | - | TRBV7-3 | - | CASSFLYTTDPYGYTF | TGTGCCAGCAGCTTCCTCTATACAACAGACCCCTATGGCTACACCTTC
TRBJ1-4 | - | TRBV7-2 | TRBD1 | CASSLIGQGFFETNEKLFF | TGTGCCAGCAGCTTAATCGGACAGGGCTTCTTTGAAACTAATGAAAAACTGTTTTTT
TRBJ2-3 | - | TRBV10-3 | - | CAISVLASTDTQYF | TGTGCCATCAGTGTGTTGGCCAGCACAGATACGCAGTATTTT
TRBJ2-7 | - | TRBV4-1 | - | CASSQGPAQYEQYF | TGCGCCAGCAGCCAAGGGCCAGCGCAGTACGAGCAGTACTTC
TRBJ2-7 | - | TRBV7-9 | TRBD1 | CASSLGVGAGGFHEQYF | TGTGCCAGCAGCTTAGGAGTGGGGGCAGGGGGCTTCCACGAGCAGTACTTC
TRBJ2-5 | - | TRBV11-2 | TRBD1 | CASSLLAPGGMSRETQYF | TGTGCCAGCAGCTTATTGGCCCCAGGGGGCATGTCCCGGGAGACCCAGTACTTC
TRBJ1-2 | few | TRBV10-3 | - | CAISESWRDYGYTF | TGTGCCATCAGTGAGTCTTGGAGGGACTATGGCTACACCTTC
TRBJ1-2 | - | TRBV5-1 | TRBD1 | CASSPGWTGALTNYGYTF | TGCGCCAGCAGCCCGGGTTGGACAGGGGCTCTAACTAACTATGGCTACACCTTC
TRBJ2-7 | - | TRBV11-2 | - | CASSLKVGGLYEQYF | TGTGCCAGCAGCTTAAAGGTGGGGGGGCTTTACGAGCAGTACTTC
TRBJ1-1 | - | TRBV9 | - | CASSVGDTGIHTEAFF | TGTGCCAGCAGCGTAGGCGACACCGGGATCCACACTGAAGCTTTCTTT
TRBJ2-2 | - | TRBV11-3 | - | CASSLGANTGELFF | TGTGCCAGCAGCTTAGGAGCGAACACCGGGGAGCTGTTTTTT
TRBJ2-7 | - | TRBV29-1 | TRBD1 | CSVPGTATYEQYF | TGCAGCGTCCCCGGGACAGCTACCTACGAGCAGTACTTC
TRBJ2-1 | once | TRBV4-1 | - | CASSPSRGDEQFF | TGCGCCAGCAGCCCCAGCAGGGGGGATGAGCAGTTCTTC
TRBJ2-7 | - | TRBV7-8 | - | CASSLYGGDYEQYF | TGTGCCAGCAGCTTATATGGAGGTGACTACGAGCAGTACTTC
TRBJ2-1 | - | TRBV10-3 | TRBD2 | CAISNWPWAGGYNEQFF | TGTGCCATCAGTAATTGGCCTTGGGCGGGGGGCTACAATGAGCAGTTCTTC
TRBJ2-3 | - | TRBV9 | - | CASSPGDLGVADTQYF | TGTGCCAGCAGCCCGGGGGATCTAGGTGTCGCAGATACGCAGTATTTT
TRBJ2-1 | - | TRBV5-4 | TRBD1 | CASSLGDRGINEQFF | TGTGCCAGCAGCTTGGGGGACAGGGGGATCAATGAGCAGTTCTTC
TRBJ1-2 | - | TRBV6-5 | - | CASSYSDNYGYTF | TGTGCCAGCAGTTACTCAGACAATTATGGCTACACCTTC
TRBJ1-6 | - | TRBV5-6 | TRBD1 | CASSLGQGYYNSPLHF | TGTGCCAGCAGCTTGGGACAGGGTTATTATAATTCACCCCTCCACTTT
TRBJ2-7 | few | TRBV28 | - | CASSAIAYEQYF | TGTGCCAGCAGCGCCATAGCCTACGAGCAGTACTTC
TRBJ1-1 | - | TRBV7-6 | - | CASSLEGRGTEAFF | TGTGCCAGCAGCTTAGAGGGGCGCGGCACTGAAGCTTTCTTT
TRBJ1-1 | - | TRBV7-3 | - | CASSAQGVGMNTEAFF | TGTGCCAGCAGCGCCCAGGGCGTAGGAATGAACACTGAAGCTTTCTTT
TRBJ1-5 | - | TRBV6-5 | - | CASKPGQGSNQPQHF | TGTGCCAGCAAACCGGGACAAGGGTCCAATCAGCCCCAGCATTTT
TRBJ2-1 | - | TRBV4-1 | TRBD1 | CASSQDGQGGYNEQFF | TGCGCCAGCAGCCAAGATGGACAGGGGGGATACAATGAGCAGTTCTTC
TRBJ1-5 | - | TRBV19 | - | CASSMTDSDQPQHF | TGTGCCAGTAGTATGACGGACAGCGATCAGCCCCAGCATTTT
TRBJ1-5 | - | TRBV6-6 | - | CASSHRVDQPQHF | TGTGCCAGCAGTCACAGGGTAGACCAGCCCCAGCATTTT
TRBJ1-1 | once | TRBV19 | - | CASSIPQGGDEAFF | TGTGCCAGTAGTATCCCTCAGGGAGGTGATGAAGCTTTCTTT
TRBJ2-7 | - | TRBV7-8 | - | CASSPTASSYEQYF | TGTGCCAGCAGCCCGACAGCGAGTTCCTACGAGCAGTACTTC
TRBJ2-7 | - | TRBV5-1 | TRBD1 | CASSFAGQGYEQYF | TGCGCCAGCAGCTTTGCTGGACAGGGCTACGAGCAGTACTTC
TRBJ2-7 | - | TRBV7-6 | - | CASSLGTTSGNEQYF | TGTGCCAGCAGCTTAGGGACAACGTCGGGCAACGAGCAGTACTTC
TRBJ1-2 | - | TRBV13 | - | CASSSDLGVGVTYGYTF | TGTGCCAGCAGCTCGGATCTCGGAGTCGGGGTCACATATGGCTACACCTTC
TRBJ2-7 | - | TRBV5-6 | - | CASQAVDSSYEQYF | TGTGCCAGCCAAGCAGTCGACTCCTCCTACGAGCAGTACTTC
TRBJ1-1 | few | TRBV6-1 | - | CASSELGTGLMNTEAFF | TGTGCCAGCAGTGAATTAGGAACAGGGCTCATGAACACTGAAGCTTTCTTT
TRBJ1-1 | once | TRBV5-1 | - | CASSLTGMNTEAFF | TGCGCCAGCAGCTTGACGGGGATGAACACTGAAGCTTTCTTT
TRBJ2-7 | - | TRBV7-9 | TRBD2 | CASSSLGGPYEQYF | TGTGCCAGCAGCTCACTGGGAGGGCCCTACGAGCAGTACTTC
TRBJ2-3 | - | TRBV2 | - | CASRGADTQYF | TGTGCCAGCAGGGGGGCCGATACGCAGTATTTT
TRBJ1-4 | - | TRBV13 | - | CASSLRGGNEKLFF | TGTGCCAGCAGCCTCCGGGGGGGTAATGAAAAACTGTTTTTT
TRBJ2-7 | - | TRBV13 | - | CASSLGQRLYEQYF | TGTGCCAGCAGCTTAGGGCAACGGTTATACGAGCAGTACTTC
TRBJ1-1 | - | TRBV9 | TRBD1 | CASSGQQGAGTEAFF | TGTGCCAGCAGCGGTCAACAGGGGGCAGGAACTGAAGCTTTCTTT
TRBJ2-1 | - | TRBV7-9 | - | CASSLDWWTFDEQFF | TGTGCCAGCAGCTTAGATTGGTGGACATTTGATGAGCAGTTCTTC
TRBJ2-7 | - | TRBV5-6 | TRBD1 | CASSWGQDSYEQYF | TGTGCCAGCAGCTGGGGACAGGACTCCTACGAGCAGTACTTC
TRBJ2-2 | - | TRBV9 | TRBD2 | CASSVGGGGTGELFF | TGTGCCAGCAGCGTAGGCGGGGGGGGGACCGGGGAGCTGTTTTTT
TRBJ1-4 | - | TRBV5-4 | TRBD1 | CASSSGTGVEKLFF | TGTGCCAGCAGCTCTGGGACAGGGGTTGAAAAACTGTTTTTT
TRBJ1-1 | - | TRBV25-1 | - | CASSESGMAEAFF | TGTGCCAGCAGTGAATCGGGGATGGCTGAAGCTTTCTTT
TRBJ1-3 | - | TRBV25-1 | TRBD1 | CASSDSPGQGRSGNTIYF | TGTGCCAGCAGTGACTCTCCGGGACAGGGTCGCTCCGGAAACACCATATATTTT
TRBJ2-7 | - | TRBV21-1 | - | CASNPRQTLQSPHYEQYF | TGTGCCAGCAACCCCCGACAGACACTCCAGTCACCCCACTACGAGCAGTACTTC
TRBJ2-7 | - | TRBV7-9 | TRBD2 | CASSLRGSSGVYEQYF | TGTGCCAGCAGCTTAAGGGGGTCTAGCGGGGTCTACGAGCAGTACTTC
TRBJ2-3 | - | TRBV7-3 | - | CASSPLGGATDTQYF | TGTGCCAGCAGCCCCTTGGGGGGGGCCACAGATACGCAGTATTTT
TRBJ2-2 | once | TRBV7-8 | - | CASSIGGRVGELFF | TGTGCCAGCAGCATCGGGGGACGGGTCGGGGAGCTGTTTTTT
TRBJ1-2 | - | TRBV5-1 | - | CASSSGQPYGYTF | TGCGCCAGCAGCTCAGGACAACCCTATGGCTACACCTTC
TRBJ2-3 | - | TRBV2 | - | CATAGPDTQYF | TGTGCCACCGCGGGTCCAGATACGCAGTATTTT
TRBJ1-1 | - | TRBV6-5 | - | CASGQTTEAFF | TGTGCCAGCGGACAGACCACTGAAGCTTTCTTT